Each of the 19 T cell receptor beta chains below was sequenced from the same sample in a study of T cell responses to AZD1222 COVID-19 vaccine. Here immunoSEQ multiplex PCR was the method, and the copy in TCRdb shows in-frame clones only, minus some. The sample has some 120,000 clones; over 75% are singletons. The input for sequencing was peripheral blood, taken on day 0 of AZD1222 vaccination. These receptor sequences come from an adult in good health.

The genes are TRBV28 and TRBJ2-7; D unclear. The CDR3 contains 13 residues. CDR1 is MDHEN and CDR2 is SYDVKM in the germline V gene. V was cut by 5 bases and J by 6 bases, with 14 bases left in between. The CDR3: CASSAPESGEQYF. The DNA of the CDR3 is TGTGCCAGCAGTGCGCCGGAGTCGGGCGAGCAGTACTTC.

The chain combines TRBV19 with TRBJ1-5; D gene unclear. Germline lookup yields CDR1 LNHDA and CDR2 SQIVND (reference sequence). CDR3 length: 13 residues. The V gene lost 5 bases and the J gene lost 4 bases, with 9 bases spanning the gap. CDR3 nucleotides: TGTGCCAGTAGTCCTCAAACTAATCAGCCCCAGCATTTT. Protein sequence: CASSPQTNQPQHF.

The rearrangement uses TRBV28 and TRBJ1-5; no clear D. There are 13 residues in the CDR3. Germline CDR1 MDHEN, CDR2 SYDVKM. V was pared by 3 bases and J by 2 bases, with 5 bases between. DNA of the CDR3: TGTGCCAGCAGTTTCGACGGCAATCAGCCCCAGCATTTT. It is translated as CASSFDGNQPQHF.

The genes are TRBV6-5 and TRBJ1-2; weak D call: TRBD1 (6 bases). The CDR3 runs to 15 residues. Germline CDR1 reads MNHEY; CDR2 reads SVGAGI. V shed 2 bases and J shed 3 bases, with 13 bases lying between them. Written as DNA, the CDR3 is TGTGCCAGCAGTTACGGTGGCAGGGGACACTATGGCTACACCTTC. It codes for CASSYGGRGHYGYTF.

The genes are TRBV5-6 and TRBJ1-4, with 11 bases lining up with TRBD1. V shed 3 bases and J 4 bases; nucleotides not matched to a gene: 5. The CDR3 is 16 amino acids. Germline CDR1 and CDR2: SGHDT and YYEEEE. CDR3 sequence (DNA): TGTGCCAGCAGCTGGACAGGGGGCGCGGGTAATGAAAAACTGTTTTTT. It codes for CASSWTGGAGNEKLFF.

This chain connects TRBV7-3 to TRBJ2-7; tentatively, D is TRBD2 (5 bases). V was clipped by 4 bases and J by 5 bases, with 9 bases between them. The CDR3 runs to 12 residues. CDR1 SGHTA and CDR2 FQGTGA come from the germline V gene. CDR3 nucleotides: TGTGCCAGCAGCTCCGGACTTGACGAGCAGTACTTC. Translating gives CASSSGLDEQYF.

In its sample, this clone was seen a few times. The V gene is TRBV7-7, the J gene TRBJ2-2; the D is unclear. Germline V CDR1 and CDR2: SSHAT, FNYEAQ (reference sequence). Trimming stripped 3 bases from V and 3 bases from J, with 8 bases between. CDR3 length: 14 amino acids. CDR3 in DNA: TGTGCCAGCAGCTTCTCTATGGACACCGGGGAGCTGTTTTTT. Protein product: CASSFSMDTGELFF.

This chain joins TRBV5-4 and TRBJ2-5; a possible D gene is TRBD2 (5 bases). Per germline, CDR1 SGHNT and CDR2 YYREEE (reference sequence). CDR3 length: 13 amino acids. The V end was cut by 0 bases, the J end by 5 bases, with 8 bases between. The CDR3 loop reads CASSLVGEETQYF. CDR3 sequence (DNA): TGTGCCAGCAGCTTGGTTGGGGAGGAGACCCAGTACTTC.

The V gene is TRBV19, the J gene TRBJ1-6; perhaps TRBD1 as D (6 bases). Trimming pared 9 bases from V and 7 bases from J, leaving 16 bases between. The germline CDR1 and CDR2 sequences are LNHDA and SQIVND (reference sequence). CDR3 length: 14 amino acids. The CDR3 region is CASEAGAENSPLHF. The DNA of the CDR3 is TGTGCCAGCGAGGCAGGGGCCGAAAATTCACCCCTCCACTTT.

The CDR3 nucleotides are TGTGCCAGCAGTTCAGGGACCCGGGGCTACACCTTC. It yields the protein CASSSGTRGYTF. The chain couples TRBV28 to TRBJ1-2, with D possibly being TRBD1 (5 bases). CDR3 size: 12 residues. Trimming pared 4 bases from V and 8 bases from J, leaving 11 bases between. Germline V gene lookup returns CDR1 MDHEN and CDR2 SYDVKM.

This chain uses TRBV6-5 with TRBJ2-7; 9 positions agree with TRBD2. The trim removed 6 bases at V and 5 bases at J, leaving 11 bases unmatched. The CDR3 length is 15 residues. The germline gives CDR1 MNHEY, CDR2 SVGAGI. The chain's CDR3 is CASSLPAGGTHEQYF. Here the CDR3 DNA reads TGTGCCAGCAGCCTACCAGCGGGAGGTACCCACGAGCAGTACTTC.

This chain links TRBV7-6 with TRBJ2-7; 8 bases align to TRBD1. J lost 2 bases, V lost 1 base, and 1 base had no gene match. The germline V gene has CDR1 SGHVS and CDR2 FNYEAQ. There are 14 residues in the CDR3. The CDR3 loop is CASSLGTGTYEQYF. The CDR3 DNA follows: TGTGCCAGCAGCTTAGGGACAGGGACCTACGAGCAGTACTTC. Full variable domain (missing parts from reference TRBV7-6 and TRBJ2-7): GAGVSQSPRYKVTKRGQDVALRCDPISGHVSLYWYRQALGQGPEFLTYFNYEAQQDKSGLPNDRFSAERPEGSISTLTIQRTEQRDSAMYRCASSLGTGTYEQYFGPGTRLTVT.

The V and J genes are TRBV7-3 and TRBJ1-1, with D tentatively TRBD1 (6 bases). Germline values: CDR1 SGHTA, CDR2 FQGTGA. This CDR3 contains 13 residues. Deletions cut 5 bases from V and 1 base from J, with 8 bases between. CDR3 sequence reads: CASSKQGNTEAFF. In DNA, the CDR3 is TGTGCCAGCAGCAAACAGGGGAACACTGAAGCTTTCTTT.

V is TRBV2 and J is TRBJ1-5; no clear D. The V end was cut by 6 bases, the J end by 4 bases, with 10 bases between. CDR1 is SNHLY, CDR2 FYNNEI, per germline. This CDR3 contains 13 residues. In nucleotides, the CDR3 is TGTGCCAGCAGACCGGACGGGAATCAGCCCCAGCATTTT. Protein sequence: CASRPDGNQPQHF. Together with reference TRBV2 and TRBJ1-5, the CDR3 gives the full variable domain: EPEVTQTPSHQVTQMGQEVILRCVPISNHLYFYWYRQILGQKVEFLVSFYNNEISEKSEIFDDQFSVERPDGSNFTLKIRSTKLEDSAMYFCASRPDGNQPQHFGDGTRLSIL.

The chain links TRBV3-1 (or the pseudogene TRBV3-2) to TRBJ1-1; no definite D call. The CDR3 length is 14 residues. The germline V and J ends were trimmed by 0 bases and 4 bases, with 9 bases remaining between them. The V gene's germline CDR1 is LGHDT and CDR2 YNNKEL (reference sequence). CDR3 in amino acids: CASSQDGSVTEAFF. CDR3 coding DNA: TGTGCCAGCAGCCAAGATGGGAGCGTCACTGAAGCTTTCTTT.

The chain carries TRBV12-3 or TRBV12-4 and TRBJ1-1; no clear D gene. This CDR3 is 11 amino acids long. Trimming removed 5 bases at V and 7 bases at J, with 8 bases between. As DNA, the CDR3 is TGTGCCAGCAGTCGGACCCTTGAAGCTTTCTTT. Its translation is CASSRTLEAFF.

The CDR3 DNA is TGTGCCAGCAGTTCGCAGGGTTATGGAGAGACCCAGTACTTC. Protein sequence: CASSSQGYGETQYF. The rearrangement links TRBV27 to TRBJ2-5, with D perhaps TRBD1 (5 bases). The CDR3 covers 14 residues. Germline V gene lookup returns CDR1 MNHEY and CDR2 SMNVEV (reference sequence). The ends were cut back, 4 bases at V and 4 bases at J, with 13 bases in the middle.

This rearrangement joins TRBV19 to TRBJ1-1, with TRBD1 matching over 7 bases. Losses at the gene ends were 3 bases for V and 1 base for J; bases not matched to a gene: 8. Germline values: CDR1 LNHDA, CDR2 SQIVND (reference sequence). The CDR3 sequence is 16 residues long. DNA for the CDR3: TGTGCCAGTAGTATGATGTCGGCAGGGGGGAACACTGAAGCTTTCTTT. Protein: CASSMMSAGGNTEAFF.

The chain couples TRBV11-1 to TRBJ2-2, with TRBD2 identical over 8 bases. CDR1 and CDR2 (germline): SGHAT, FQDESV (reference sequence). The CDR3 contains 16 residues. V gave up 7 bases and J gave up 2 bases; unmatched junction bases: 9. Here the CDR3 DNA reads TGTGCCAGCACGGTGTGGAGCGGGGGTAACACCGGGGAGCTGTTTTTT. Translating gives CASTVWSGGNTGELFF.